One sample yielded the 22 T cell receptor beta chains listed below, sequenced in a study of control samples from healthy donors and cancer patients. The assay was immunoSEQ multiplex PCR, and TCRdb's table has in-frame clones only and misses some. This table has more than 75,000 clones, approximately 88% appearing once. Sequenced input: PBMCs. These receptors were collected from a man aged 65 to 85 with lung cancer.

V gene TRBV19 combines with J gene TRBJ1-2; no clear D. Germline V lookup: CDR1 LNHDA, CDR2 SQIVND (reference sequence). V lost 4 bases to trimming and J lost 7 bases, with 7 bases between them. The CDR3 is 11 residues long. CDR3: CASSSQGGYTF. The CDR3 nucleotides read TGTGCCAGTAGTAGTCAAGGTGGCTACACCTTC.

The chain carries TRBV19 and TRBJ1-1; D is unresolved. The CDR3 has 14 residues. Trimming pared 4 bases from V and 0 bases from J, leaving 9 bases between. Germline loops: CDR1 LNHDA, CDR2 SQIVND (reference sequence). In nucleotides, the CDR3 is TGTGCCAGTAGTAGAGTATTCATGAACACTGAAGCTTTCTTT. It codes for CASSRVFMNTEAFF.

This chain joins TRBV19 and TRBJ1-5, with a possible D match to TRBD1 (6 bases). Per the germline V gene, CDR1 is LNHDA and CDR2 is SQIVND (reference sequence). CDR3 length equals 13 residues. V was shortened by 4 bases and J by 7 bases, with 11 bases between the two germline ends. The DNA of the CDR3 is TGTGCCAGTAGTACTCAGGGGAGACAGCCCCAGCATTTT. Translating it yields CASSTQGRQPQHF.

This clone occurred a few times. The chain joins TRBV27 to TRBJ1-6; D call uncertain. Trimming removed 10 bases at V and 0 bases at J, with 10 bases between. Germline CDR1 reads MNHEY; CDR2 reads SMNVEV (reference sequence). The length of the CDR3 is 14 residues. The CDR3 nucleotides are TGTGCCACCAAGATTAGCTCCTATAATTCACCCCTCCACTTT. Its translation is CATKISSYNSPLHF.

V gene TRBV6-2 or TRBV6-3 combines with J gene TRBJ2-6; 11 bases are a match to TRBD2. CDR1 is MNHEY and CDR2 is SVGEGT in the germline V gene. The CDR3 contains 16 residues. V lost 4 bases to trimming and J lost 4 bases; unmatched junction nucleotides: 3. CDR3 in DNA: TGTGCCAGCAGTTTTAGCGGGGGGGCCGGGGCCAACGTCCTGACTTTC. It codes for CASSFSGGAGANVLTF.

This chain uses TRBV20-1 with TRBJ1-1; unclear D gene. CDR1 and CDR2 from the germline V gene are DFQATT and SNEGSKA (reference sequence). V was pared by 2 bases and J by 3 bases, with 4 bases between. The CDR3 covers 11 residues. The CDR3 spells CSARTYTEAFF. Written as DNA, the CDR3 is TGCAGTGCTAGAACCTACACTGAAGCTTTCTTT.

The chain employs TRBV7-3 and TRBJ2-2; D is unresolved. V was shortened by 4 bases and J by 5 bases, with 11 bases between the two germline ends. The germline CDR1 and CDR2 sequences are SGHTA and FQGTGA. CDR3 length: 14 amino acids. The CDR3 loop reads CASSSNPSTGELFF. CDR3 coding DNA: TGTGCCAGCAGCTCCAATCCTAGTACCGGGGAGCTGTTTTTT. Using reference TRBV7-3 and TRBJ2-2 for the parts outside the CDR3, the full variable domain is GAGVSQTPSNKVTEKGKYVELRCDPISGHTALYWYRQSLGQGPEFLIYFQGTGAADDSGLPNDRFFAVRPEGSVSTLKIQRTERGDSAVYLCASSSNPSTGELFFGEGSRLTVL.

The gene calls are TRBV24-1 and TRBJ1-2; 7 bases match TRBD1. Trimming took 4 bases from V and 3 from J; bases not matched to a gene: 4. The germline V gene encodes CDR1 KGHDR and CDR2 SFDVKD. This CDR3 has 14 residues. The CDR3 bases are TGTGCCACCAGTGACCACGACAGGGACTATGGCTACACCTTC. It encodes CATSDHDRDYGYTF.

A few counts support this clone. The CDR3 sequence: CASSTSGTSSYEQYF. CDR3 DNA sequence: TGTGCCAGCAGTACTTCCGGGACCTCTTCCTACGAGCAGTACTTC. The J gene is TRBJ2-7, the V gene TRBV28; D might be TRBD1 or TRBD2, each matching 5 bases. V was clipped by 5 bases and J by 1 base, with 15 bases between them. There are 15 residues in the CDR3. Per germline, CDR1 MDHEN and CDR2 SYDVKM.

The gene calls are TRBV6-6 and TRBJ1-6; D is perhaps TRBD1 (6 bases). The CDR3 loop spans 13 amino acids. Trimming removed 5 bases at V and 14 bases at J, with 16 bases between. Germline-derived CDR1 and CDR2 are MNHNY and SVGAGI (reference sequence). DNA for the CDR3: TGTGCCAGCAGTAACACAGGGTCTTTGTCCCTCCACTTT. This translates into CASSNTGSLSLHF.

This clone turned up a few times. CDR3 sequence: CASSASGPRGSTDTQYF. CDR3 in DNA: TGTGCCAGCAGCGCCTCCGGGCCAAGGGGCAGCACAGATACGCAGTATTTT. The V and J genes are TRBV9 and TRBJ2-3; tentatively, D is TRBD1 (5 bases). V was shortened by 3 bases and J by 0 bases, with 17 bases between the two germline ends. The CDR3 runs to 17 residues. Germline loops: CDR1 SGDLS, CDR2 YYNGEE.

As concerns this clone: A read error may produce the germline difference seen at one junction end. V is TRBV29-1 and J is TRBJ2-1; D is possibly TRBD1 (7 bases). There are 11 residues in the CDR3. Germline CDR1 is SQVTM and CDR2 is ANQGSEA. The CDR3 sequence is CSVGLGGGEVF. In nucleotides, the CDR3 is TGCAGCGTCGGCTTAGGGGGCGGGGAGGTCTTC.

V usage is TRBV27 and J usage is TRBJ2-1; the D is unclear. Trimming cost V 5 bases and J 8 bases, with 22 bases left between them. The germline V gene has CDR1 MNHEY and CDR2 SMNVEV (reference sequence). This CDR3 comprises 16 residues. The CDR3 bases are TGTGCCAGCAGTCTTCGAGGACCTCCAGGCCCCTATGAGCAGTTCTTC. Its translation: CASSLRGPPGPYEQFF.

The V and J genes are TRBV19 and TRBJ2-1, with TRBD1 identical over 9 bases. The CDR3 is 15 residues long. Germline CDR1 and CDR2: LNHDA and SQIVND (reference sequence). V dropped 4 bases and J dropped 8; count of bases not matched to a gene: 9. CDR3 protein: CASSRPGQGNHEQFF. The DNA of the CDR3 is TGTGCCAGTAGTAGACCGGGACAGGGTAACCATGAGCAGTTCTTC. The whole variable domain, remainder taken from reference TRBV19 and TRBJ2-1, is DGGITQSPKYLFRKEGQNVTLSCEQNLNHDAMYWYRQDPGQGLRLIYYSQIVNDFQKGDIAEGYSVSREKKESFPLTVTSAQKNPTAFYLCASSRPGQGNHEQFFGPGTRLTVL.

This rearrangement joins TRBV19 to TRBJ1-2; TRBD1 matches at 8 bases. CDR3 length equals 14 residues. Germline CDR1 is LNHDA and CDR2 is SQIVND (reference sequence). Germline trimming cut 7 bases from V and 7 bases from J; bases unmatched to any gene: 11. CDR3 region: CASNIQQGAGGYTF. CDR3 nucleotides: TGTGCCAGTAACATCCAGCAGGGGGCTGGTGGCTACACCTTC.

A single count supports this clone. The V call is TRBV6-5, the J call TRBJ1-6; TRBD1 agrees at 7 bases. CDR1 and CDR2 (germline): MNHEY, SVGAGI. The length of the CDR3 is 14 residues. The trim removed 4 bases at V and 5 bases at J, leaving 2 bases unmatched. CDR3 sequence: CASSSGQHNSPLHF. In DNA form, the CDR3 reads TGTGCCAGCAGTTCGGGACAGCATAATTCACCCCTCCACTTT.

The chain combines TRBV21-1 with TRBJ1-2; the table assigns TRBD1, which was not confirmed against the DNA. TRBV21-1 is described as a pseudogene. The CDR3 is made up of 19 amino acids. The CDR3 reads CASSKGGQAPPRPNYGYTF. CDR3 nucleotide sequence: TGTGCCAGCAGCAAAGGGGGGCAGGCCCCTCCTCGACCTAACTATGGCTACACCTTC.

The gene calls are TRBV30 and TRBJ1-2, with 10 bases identical to TRBD1. The CDR3 is 14 residues long. The trim removed 3 bases at V and 5 bases at J, leaving 6 bases unmatched. The germline CDR1 and CDR2 sequences are GTSNPN and SVGIG (reference sequence). The CDR3 loop is CAWRPDRGLYGYTF. CDR3 DNA: TGTGCCTGGAGACCCGACAGGGGGCTGTATGGCTACACCTTC. Full variable domain (missing parts from reference TRBV30 and TRBJ1-2): SQTIHQWPATLVQPVGSPLSLECTVEGTSNPNLYWYRQAAGRGLQLLFYSVGIGQISSEVPQNLSASRPQDRQFILSSKKLLLSDSGFYLCAWRPDRGLYGYTFGSGTRLTVV.

This clone showed up just once. The gene calls are TRBV6-9 and TRBJ2-7, with D possibly TRBD2 on 5 matching bases. Between the trimmed V and J ends, which lost 0 bases and 5 bases, there was a span of 14 bases. This CDR3 has 15 residues. The germline V gene has CDR1 MNHGY and CDR2 SVAAGI. The CDR3 DNA is TGTGCCAGCAGTTATTCGAGGGTTTGGTTCGACGAGCAGTACTTC. This translates into CASSYSRVWFDEQYF.

This rearrangement joins TRBV5-4 to TRBJ2-1; possibly TRBD2 for D (5 bases). CDR1 SGHNT and CDR2 YYREEE come from the germline V gene (reference sequence). This CDR3 is 14 amino acids long. Trimming left V 0 bases short and J 4 bases short, with 8 bases between. The CDR3 loop reads CASSLARGYNEQFF. The CDR3 DNA reads TGTGCCAGCAGCTTGGCCCGAGGGTACAATGAGCAGTTCTTC.

This chain links TRBV6-5 with TRBJ1-5; D possibly corresponds to TRBD1 (6 bases). The CDR3 spans 15 residues. From germline, CDR1 is MNHEY and CDR2 SVGAGI. V was clipped by 5 bases and J by 1 base, with 12 bases between them. CDR3 DNA sequence: TGTGCCAGCAGTACTGAGGGGGGGAGCAATCAGCCCCAGCATTTT. Its protein is CASSTEGGSNQPQHF.

V gene TRBV6-4 combines with J gene TRBJ2-1; TRBD2 is a possible D gene (6 bases). Germline lookup yields CDR1 MRHNA and CDR2 SNTAGT. The CDR3 loop spans 17 amino acids. V gave up 4 bases and J gave up 5 bases, with 21 bases separating them. CDR3 DNA: TGTGCCAGCAGTGCAAGTAGGGGAGGACTCTCGGACAATGAGCAGTTCTTC. Translation: CASSASRGGLSDNEQFF.